Each of the 12 T cell receptor beta chains below was sequenced from the same sample in a study of T cells in Graves' hyperthyroidism and ophthalmopathy. There were TCR beta CDR3 regions amplified from RNA transcripts. HTBI primers drove first-round RT-PCR of the TCR CDR3. One entry per CDR3 protein results from TCRdb running MiXCR on the multiplex PCR reads. Here the sample spans under 700,000 distinct CDR3 sequences, over 15% being singletons. What was sequenced was blood. These receptors came from a woman younger than 30 with Graves' hyperthyroidism.

This chain links TRBV14 with TRBJ2-7; D not certain. The germline CDR1 and CDR2 sequences are SGHDN and FVKESK. CDR3 length: 16 residues. Between the trimmed V and J ends, which lost 0 bases and 0 bases, there was a span of 12 bases. CDR3 region: CASSQDPLRDSYEQYF. The CDR3 region has the DNA TGTGCCAGCAGCCAAGACCCCCTCCGTGACTCCTACGAGCAGTACTTC.

In regard to this clonotype: This may be a read error: a much more frequent sequence differs by one nucleotide. V usage is TRBV15 and J usage is TRBJ2-5, with D perhaps assigned TRBD1 or TRBD2 (5 bases each). The DNA end favors TRBJ2-1, so the J call may be wrong. This CDR3 is 15 amino acids long. Germline loops: CDR1 LNHNV, CDR2 YYDKDF (reference sequence). CDR3 DNA sequence: TGTGCCACCAGCAGAGATCTTGGGCAGGGAGAGACCCAGTTCTTC. Protein: CATSRDLGQGETQFF.

This clonotype was picked up many times. This chain joins TRBV3-1 and TRBJ2-7; D is ambiguous. The germline V and J ends were trimmed by 6 bases and 2 bases, with 14 bases remaining between them. The CDR3 loop spans 14 amino acids. Germline CDR1 reads LGHDT; CDR2 reads YNNKEL (reference sequence). The CDR3 sequence is CASSYQDGTYEQYF. The CDR3 bases are TGTGCCAGCAGTTACCAGGACGGAACCTACGAGCAGTACTTC.

This chain joins TRBV15 and TRBJ2-7, with 9 bases fitting TRBD1. Germline V CDR1 and CDR2: LNHNV, YYDKDF (reference sequence). V lost 2 bases to trimming and J lost 2 bases; unmatched junction nucleotides: 4. CDR3 length equals 15 residues. CDR3 sequence reads: CATSRTQGATYEQYF. The CDR3 nucleotides read TGTGCCACCAGCAGAACACAGGGGGCTACCTACGAGCAGTACTTC.

This clonotype has ten or more counts. The rearrangement uses TRBV5-1 and TRBJ1-5; a possible D gene is TRBD1 (6 bases). V dropped 4 bases and J dropped 3 bases, with 11 bases sitting between them. The CDR3 extends over 14 amino acids. The germline gives CDR1 SGHRS, CDR2 YFSETQ. The CDR3, as DNA: TGCGCCAGCAGCCCGGACAGCATCAATCAGCCCCAGCATTTT. Its protein product is CASSPDSINQPQHF. Full variable domain (rest looked up from reference TRBV5-1 and TRBJ1-5): KAGVTQTPRYLIKTRGQQVTLSCSPISGHRSVSWYQQTPGQGLQFLFEYFSETQRNKGNFPGRFSGRQFSNSRSEMNVSTLELGDSALYLCASSPDSINQPQHFGDGTRLSIL.

This sequence joins TRBV5-1 and TRBJ1-2; no firm D call. In germline, CDR1 is SGHRS, CDR2 YFSETQ. V lost 0 bases to trimming and J lost 8 bases, with 8 bases between them. The CDR3 runs 12 residues. The CDR3 nucleotides read TGCGCCAGCAGCTTGGATACCGGAGGCTACACCTTC. Translated: CASSLDTGGYTF.

This chain joins TRBV6-1 and TRBJ1-2, with D uncertain. The V end was cut by 5 bases, the J end by 7 bases, with 14 bases between. The CDR3 is 13 amino acids. Germline CDR1 and CDR2: MNHNS and SASEGT. DNA for the CDR3: TGTGCCAGCAGTAAGACCACGAGTGGTGGCTACACCTTC. As protein: CASSKTTSGGYTF.

In its sample, this clonotype was seen many times. The chain has TRBV5-1 and TRBJ2-7; TRBD2 aligns across 9 bases. This CDR3 has 14 residues. Germline V gene lookup returns CDR1 SGHRS and CDR2 YFSETQ. The V segment lost 0 bases and the J segment 5 bases; nucleotides outside the gene matches: 3. This CDR3 is CASSLVLAGNEQYF. CDR3 in DNA: TGCGCCAGCAGCTTGGTACTAGCGGGCAACGAGCAGTACTTC.

This clonotype was detected ten times or more. V and J are TRBV20-1 and TRBJ2-5; 8 bases fit TRBD2. Unmatched junction bases numbered 11, after V lost 6 bases and J lost 2 bases. The CDR3 extends over 15 amino acids. The V gene's germline CDR1 is DFQATT and CDR2 SNEGSKA (reference sequence). The CDR3 is CSAAGLGGRQETQYF. As DNA, the CDR3 is TGCAGTGCCGCGGGACTAGGTGGTAGGCAAGAGACCCAGTACTTC.

In its sample, this clonotype was seen many times. V and J are TRBV20-1 and TRBJ2-3; D possibly corresponds to TRBD2 (5 bases). CDR1 and CDR2 (germline): DFQATT, SNEGSKA (reference sequence). This CDR3 region has 15 residues. V was shortened by 0 bases and J by 2 bases, with 12 bases between the two germline ends. This CDR3 is CSARELERTTDTQYF. The DNA for the CDR3 is TGCAGTGCTAGAGAGTTGGAGCGGACCACAGATACGCAGTATTTT.

In this sample, this clonotype turned up once. A much more abundant neighbour one base away suggests this may be a read error. The V call is TRBV5-1, the J call TRBJ2-1; 8 nucleotides match TRBD2. Per the germline V gene, CDR1 is SGHRS and CDR2 is YFSETQ. The CDR3 totals 17 residues. The CDR3 DNA reads TGCGCCAGCAGCTTGTTCGGATCGGGAGGGTCCTACAATGATCAGTTCTTC. This encodes CASSLFGSGGSYNDQFF.

The chain employs TRBV29-1 and TRBJ2-7; tentatively, D is TRBD1 or TRBD2 (6 bases each). Between the trimmed V and J ends, which lost 6 bases and 3 bases, there was a span of 9 bases. The germline V gene has CDR1 SQVTM and CDR2 ANQGSEA. CDR3 length: 11 amino acids. CDR3 sequence: CSVQGLYEQYF. The CDR3 DNA reads as TGCAGCGTACAGGGACTCTACGAGCAGTACTTC.